This record concerns one T cell receptor beta chain sequence. Its antigen remains unidentified. The sample is drawn from a study of OX40 agonist ivuxolimab in advanced cancers. On the study more broadly: Patients received intravenous ivuxolimab every 2 weeks at 0.01 to 10 mg/kg. Patients enrolled in dose escalation were diagnosed with hepatocellular carcinoma, melanoma, renal cell or head and neck cancer. A partial response was reached by three patients: one with hepatocellular carcinoma and two with cutaneous melanoma. Study findings and constraints: Average numbers of expanded clones were greater in CD8+ T cells than in CD4+.

The CDR3 spans 18 residues. Trimming removed 0 bases from V and 4 bases from J, with 19 bases in between. The germline gives CDR1 LGHNA, CDR2 YSLEER. The protocol was immunoSEQ multiplex PCR, while the TCRdb copy is restricted to in-frame clones and leaves out a portion. The sample carries about 80,000 clones, around 94% recorded once. The V and J genes are TRBV4-3 and TRBJ1-3; TRBD1 is a possible D gene (5 bases). This sequence originates from an adult with an advanced solid tumor such as melanoma, head and neck, liver or kidney cancer. Sequences were derived from CD4+ or CD8+ T cells sorted from blood, sampled in a trial of the OX40 agonist ivuxolimab. The CDR3 nucleotides read TGCGCCAGCAGCCAAGAGAGGCCCGGGGCGCTGGGAGGAAACACCATATATTTT. It specifies CASSQERPGALGGNTIYF.